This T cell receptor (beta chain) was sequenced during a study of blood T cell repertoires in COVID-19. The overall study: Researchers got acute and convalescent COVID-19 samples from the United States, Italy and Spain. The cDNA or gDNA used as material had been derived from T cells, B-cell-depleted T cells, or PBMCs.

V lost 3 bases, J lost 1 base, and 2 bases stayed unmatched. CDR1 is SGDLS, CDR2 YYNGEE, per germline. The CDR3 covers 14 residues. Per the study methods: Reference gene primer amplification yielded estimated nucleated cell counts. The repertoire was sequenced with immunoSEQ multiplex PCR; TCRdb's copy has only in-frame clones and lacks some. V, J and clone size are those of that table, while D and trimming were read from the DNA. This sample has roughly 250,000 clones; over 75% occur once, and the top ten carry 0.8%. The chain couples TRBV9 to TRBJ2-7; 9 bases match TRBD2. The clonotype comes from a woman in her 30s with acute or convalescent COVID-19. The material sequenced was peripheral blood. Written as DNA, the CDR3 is TGTGCCAGCAGCGCCCTAGCGGGGTCCTACGAGCAGTACTTC. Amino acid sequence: CASSALAGSYEQYF. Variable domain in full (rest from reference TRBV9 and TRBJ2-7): DSGVTQTPKHLITATGQRVTLRCSPRSGDLSVYWYQQSLDQGLQFLIQYYNGEERAKGNILERFSAQQFPDLHSELNLSSLELGDSALYFCASSALAGSYEQYFGPGTRLTVT.